This T cell receptor beta chain was found in a study of cytomegalovirus exposure and HLA in healthy donors. Background on the study: Drawn from HLA-typed donors, tens of millions of unique TCRs were held in an early data release.

Researchers ran the PCR with 60 Vbeta and 13 Jbeta primers. Method: immunoSEQ multiplex PCR; TCRdb's copy keeps in-frame clones and lacks some. The profile covers more than 150,000 clones, with 75% to 85% appearing a single time and roughly 2.5% taken by the ten largest. The V end lost 0 bases, the J end lost 6 bases, and 16 bases lay between the germline ends. CDR1 SGHRS and CDR2 YFSETQ come from the germline V gene. The CDR3 contains 16 residues. The material sequenced was PBMCs. This sequence joins TRBV5-1 and TRBJ2-1; no reliable D call. The TCR was taken from a woman aged 25 to 39 in good health and CMV-seropositive. CDR3 in amino acids: CASSLGGEAWPNEQFF. The CDR3 DNA follows: TGCGCCAGCAGCTTGGGAGGCGAAGCTTGGCCCAATGAGCAGTTCTTC.